This T cell receptor beta chain was observed in a study of beta chain features in type 1 diabetes (dated by TCRdb to 2017 to 2018). About the study as a whole: Patients and healthy donors did not differ in mean age, gender distribution, total cell number or subset yield. A total of under 140,000,000 sorted cells were examined across all samples, and the number of cells per subset was strongly correlated with RNA yield. Regulatory and stem cell-like memory subsets were isolated from only 8 patients and 8 healthy donors, whereas naive and central memory subsets came from all 30 or so donors. The study compared TCRB repertoires of sorted circulating CD4+ T cell subsets between recently diagnosed type 1 diabetes patients and matched healthy donors. Paper-wide results and their limitations: Naive, central memory and regulatory TCRB repertoires appeared more similar among patients than among healthy donors. Shorter templates might be favored by PCR, yet because patient and control samples were amplified and corrected together, any such skew would affect both groups equally. Because small numbers of individuals were included in the HLA sub-analyses, any influence of HLA type on TCRB rearrangement was left unresolved. Type 1 diabetes patients showed a moderate but significant shortening of TCRB CDR3 length in all four CD4+ subsets. Patients with type 1 diabetes made fewer insertions and deleted more nucleotides at VDJ recombination sites, implying thymic rearrangement abnormalities. Because cDNA was sequenced instead of genomic DNA, highly expressing activated cells could be over-represented, though the groups showed no difference in activation or CD3 levels.

Each donor gave one peripheral blood draw, averaging around 120 mL, which was collected into heparinised tubes. Naive, central memory, regulatory and stem cell-like memory CD4+ T cells were sorted on a BD FACSAria II using a panel including CD45RO, CCR7, CD25, CD127, CD95 and CD27. Purity was above 95% for every sorted population. PBMCs were separated immediately by Lymphoprep density gradient centrifugation and were stained directly, without being cultured. So that batch effects would be minimized, each experiment stained and sorted samples in pairs, pairing one healthy donor with one patient. This clone was seen a handful of times. The antigen this receptor binds is unknown. At one boundary the junction diverges from the germline segment, which might be a read error. The entire isolated RNA was reverse transcribed using the High Capacity cDNA Reverse Transcription Kit, and thus expressed TCRB transcripts were sequenced. Deep immunoSEQ sequencing was performed on naive, central memory and regulatory T cell samples, with an average of roughly 3.5 million total reads per sample. Sorted cells were lysed in RLT buffer, and RNA was extracted using DNase-treated RNeasy Micro or Mini kits according to cell number. To prevent cross-contamination, every cell subset was processed on its own, while patient and healthy donor samples were processed together. TCRB sequences were amplified from cDNA with the immunoSEQ multiplex PCR, producing 87-bp fragments spanning the CDR3 region. Amplicons were sequenced on the Illumina HiSeq platform. The study's processing was this. Synthetic template baselines were used to correct PCR bias computationally, reads within Hamming distance 2 were collapsed together, and singletons that could not be merged were discarded. Reads were aligned against IMGT so that V, D and J genes, CDR3 length and insertions or deletions at six rearrangement sites could be assigned. Within each subset, clonotype counts were normalized to the number of sorted cells before true diversity and Gini coefficients were calculated with the tcR R package. The overlap coefficient, calculated on TCRB nucleotide sequences, was used to quantify repertoire sharing. TCRdb mirrors the immuneACCESS table, restricted to in-frame sequences. Some clones are absent from its copies; in checked studies, under half trace to an unresolved V gene, and the reason for the others is unknown. From that table come the V and J calls and clone size; the DNA was used to work out D and trimming. This sample lists 250,000 to 300,000 clones; 7% to 9% were detected once. In total, the top ten clones hold approximately 0.99% of the sample.

The specimen sequenced was central memory CD4+ T cells from blood. The source is a woman aged 18-35 years in good health.

The DNA sequence is TGCGCCAGCAGCCTCAGTACCCAAGGGAATCAGCCCCAGCATTTT. The encoded protein is CASSLSTQGNQPQHF. This sequence uses TRBV11-2 and TRBJ1-5, with the D segment identity uncertain. From the germline V gene, CDR1 is SGHAT and CDR2 is FQNNGV. Taken from cysteine to phenylalanine, the CDR3 has 15 residues. CDR3 DNA only is kept here, 45 bases in frame from base 1.